A single sample gave rise to the 13 T cell receptor beta chains below, sequenced in a study of CD8+ T cells in alopecia areata. cDNA serving as the sequencing template came from extracted, reverse transcribed RNA. Sequencing was performed with immunoSEQ multiplex PCR; in TCRdb, only in-frame clones are kept and a portion is missing. The sample has 200,000 to 250,000 clones, roughly two fifths seen once. Specified treatment: oral pan-JAK inhibitor, 5-10 mg twice daily. The sample was CD4+ T cells sorted from blood, taken between weeks 30 and 35, from a patient treated with tofacitinib. Receptors originate from a human donor with alopecia areata.

This clone appeared a few times. The chain recombines TRBV18 with TRBJ2-3; D gene unclear. From germline, CDR1 is KGHSH and CDR2 LQKENI. V was clipped by 4 bases and J by 1 base, with 3 bases between them. CDR3 length: 12 amino acids. CDR3: CASSLGTDTQYF. The CDR3, as DNA: TGTGCCAGCTCACTTGGCACAGATACGCAGTATTTT.

This clone was observed a single time. This chain connects TRBV27 to TRBJ2-1; TRBD1 matches at 7 bases. The CDR3 runs to 13 residues. Looked up from germline, CDR1 is MNHEY and CDR2 is SMNVEV (reference sequence). V lost 3 bases to trimming and J lost 7 bases; unmatched junction nucleotides: 3. The CDR3 bases are TGTGCCAGCAGTTTTCTACAGGGGAATGAGCAGTTCTTC. Protein product: CASSFLQGNEQFF.

This clone was detected only a few times. This chain links TRBV7-2 with TRBJ2-1; no firm D call. Germline V lookup: CDR1 SGHTA, CDR2 FQGNSA. V lost 2 bases to trimming and J lost 1 base, with 12 bases between them. This CDR3 has 16 residues. CDR3 sequence reads: CASSLMGLSSYNEQFF. CDR3 DNA sequence: TGTGCCAGCAGCTTAATGGGCTTGAGTTCCTACAATGAGCAGTTCTTC.

There are a few counts of this clone. The CDR3 region has the DNA TGCGCCAGCAGCCAAGGTACTTTGAAGGCTAGCGGGAGGGATGAGCAGTTCTTC. It encodes CASSQGTLKASGRDEQFF. The V and J genes are TRBV4-1 and TRBJ2-1, with 12 bases aligning to TRBD2. CDR1 and CDR2 from the germline V gene are MGHRA and YSYEKL. The CDR3 runs 18 residues. Trimming removed 1 base from V and 8 bases from J; junction bases left unmatched: 12.

This clone was seen only a few times. The J gene is TRBJ1-3, the V gene TRBV18, with D uncertain. Trimming took 0 bases from V and 7 from J, leaving 10 bases between them. Germline V gives CDR1 KGHSH, CDR2 LQKENI. This CDR3 contains 14 residues. CDR3 nucleotide sequence: TGTGCCAGCTCACCACCTTCCGTGGGGAACACCATATATTTT. It codes for CASSPPSVGNTIYF. Full variable domain (rest looked up from reference TRBV18 and TRBJ1-3): NAGVMQNPRHLVRRRGQEARLRCSPMKGHSHVYWYRQLPEEGLKFMVYLQKENIIDESGMPKERFSAEFPKEGPSILRIQQVVRGDSAAYFCASSPPSVGNTIYFGEGSWLTVV.

The chain couples TRBV11-2 to TRBJ2-7; TRBD1 agrees at 7 bases. V shed 4 bases, J shed 2 bases, and the junction held 14 bases outside the gene matches. Looked up from germline, CDR1 is SGHAT and CDR2 is FQNNGV. The CDR3 covers 17 residues. CDR3 in amino acids: CASSSLTGDRATYEQYF. CDR3 in DNA: TGTGCCAGCAGCTCCCTGACCGGAGACAGGGCGACCTACGAGCAGTACTTC.

V usage is TRBV9 and J usage is TRBJ2-3, with D possibly being TRBD2 (5 bases). With 4 bases removed from V and 2 bases from J, the gap between germline ends came to 23 bases. The CDR3 has 18 residues. CDR1 SGDLS and CDR2 YYNGEE come from the germline V gene. The CDR3 nucleotides read TGTGCCAGCAGCCCAGCGATCCTAATCGACTACTCCACAGATACGCAGTATTTT. It yields the protein CASSPAILIDYSTDTQYF. Based on the CDR3 plus reference TRBV9 and TRBJ2-3, the full variable domain is DSGVTQTPKHLITATGQRVTLRCSPRSGDLSVYWYQQSLDQGLQFLIQYYNGEERAKGNILERFSAQQFPDLHSELNLSSLELGDSALYFCASSPAILIDYSTDTQYFGPGTRLTVL.

The chain is built from TRBV25-1 and TRBJ2-1; 14 bases align to TRBD2. This CDR3 is 18 amino acids long. Germline CDR1 and CDR2: MGHDK and SYGVNS. V was pared by 6 bases and J by 7 bases, with 14 bases of the junction left unmatched. The CDR3 DNA sequence: TGTGCCAGCAGCCCAAAGCGGACTAGCGGGAGGATTGTAAATGAGCAGTTCTTC. This encodes CASSPKRTSGRIVNEQFF.

This clone came up a few times. This chain joins TRBV6-5 and TRBJ1-2; D is uncertain. The CDR3 runs to 13 residues. Trimming cost V 7 bases and J 3 bases, with 12 bases left between them. Per the germline V gene, CDR1 is MNHEY and CDR2 is SVGAGI. The CDR3 nucleotides are TGTGCCAGCATGGGAGAGAACTACTATGGCTACACCTTC. The encoded protein is CASMGENYYGYTF.

This clone was seen a handful of times. This chain connects TRBV11-2 to TRBJ1-1; D is unresolved. The CDR3 consists of 14 residues. Looked up from germline, CDR1 is SGHAT and CDR2 is FQNNGV. V shed 0 bases and J shed 0 bases, with 5 bases lying between them. The CDR3 nucleotides read TGTGCCAGCAGCTTAGAACGAATGAACACTGAAGCTTTCTTT. This sequence encodes CASSLERMNTEAFF.

The rearrangement uses TRBV11-1 and TRBJ2-1; possibly TRBD1 or TRBD2 for D (6 bases each). The V gene lost 5 bases and the J gene lost 0 bases, with 17 bases spanning the gap. Germline CDR1 and CDR2: SGHAT and FQDESV (reference sequence). The CDR3 is 17 residues long. The CDR3 region has the DNA TGTGCCAGCAGCCCACGGGGGCGGCGGAGCTCCTACAATGAGCAGTTCTTC. Translation: CASSPRGRRSSYNEQFF. The whole variable domain, filled in from reference TRBV11-1 and TRBJ2-1, reads EAEVAQSPRYKITEKSQAVAFWCDPISGHATLYWYRQILGQGPELLVQFQDESVVDDSQLPKDRFSAERLKGVDSTLKIQPAELGDSAMYLCASSPRGRRSSYNEQFFGPGTRLTVL.

This clone was picked up many times. The rearrangement uses TRBV11-2 and TRBJ2-2, with D possibly being TRBD1 or TRBD2 (5 bases each). Looked up from germline, CDR1 is SGHAT and CDR2 is FQNNGV. Trimming pared 1 base from V and 5 bases from J, leaving 14 bases between. CDR3 length: 16 residues. The CDR3 DNA reads as TGTGCCAGCAGCTTAGCCGGGACCCTGAGGACCGGGGAGCTGTTTTTT. This sequence encodes CASSLAGTLRTGELFF.

A few counts support this clone. J is TRBJ1-3 and V is TRBV29-1; D is ambiguous. Between the trimmed V and J ends, which lost 4 bases and 7 bases, there was a span of 11 bases. This CDR3 comprises 12 residues. The germline V gene has CDR1 SQVTM and CDR2 ANQGSEA. CDR3 coding DNA: TGCAGCGTTGTATTAAGTAGTAACACCATATATTTT. The encoded protein is CSVVLSSNTIYF.